Following are 17 T cell receptor beta chains from one sample sequenced in a study of blood T cells in healthy people across ages. Alongside a J-beta primer mix, a sample-barcoded 5' primer served in a second PCR lasting roughly 6 to 11 cycles. Using its own MiXCR run on the 5' RACE reads, TCRdb lists one record per CDR3 protein. This table has about 1.4 million distinct CDR3 sequences, around 59% appearing once. The sample taken for sequencing was blood. These receptors were collected from a man younger than 30 in good health.

The gene calls are TRBV25-1 and TRBJ1-2, with D uncertain. The CDR3 runs to 12 residues. Trimming left V 2 bases short and J 4 bases short, with 5 bases between. Germline lookup yields CDR1 MGHDK and CDR2 SYGVNS. The CDR3 bases are TGTGCCAGCAGTGAAATTGCCTATGGCTACACCTTC. It codes for CASSEIAYGYTF.

This chain links TRBV20-1 with TRBJ2-7; D might be TRBD2 (5 bases). CDR1 is DFQATT, CDR2 SNEGSKA, per germline (reference sequence). The germline V and J ends were trimmed by 3 bases and 5 bases, with 5 bases remaining between them. The length of the CDR3 is 10 residues. CDR3 loop: CSASSDEQYF. CDR3 sequence (DNA): TGCAGTGCTAGTAGCGACGAGCAGTACTTC.

The chain couples TRBV4-2 to TRBJ1-5, with D maybe TRBD1 (5 bases). The length of the CDR3 is 17 residues. Germline V gene sequence: CDR1 LGHNA, CDR2 YNFKEQ. V was clipped by 1 base and J by 0 bases, with 13 bases between them. Here the CDR3 DNA reads TGTGCCAGCAGCCAAGCTGGGGCAGATTATAGCAATCAGCCCCAGCATTTT. It codes for CASSQAGADYSNQPQHF.

The rearrangement links TRBV4-2 to TRBJ1-1; weak D call: TRBD1 (6 bases). Trimming took 3 bases from V and 2 from J, leaving 13 bases between them. The germline V gene encodes CDR1 LGHNA and CDR2 YNFKEQ. CDR3 length: 15 residues. The DNA for the CDR3 is TGTGCCAGCAGCCATCTCGGGGGCGGTAACACTGAAGCTTTCTTT. It translates to CASSHLGGGNTEAFF.

The chain links TRBV12-3 or TRBV12-4 to TRBJ2-7; D possibly matches TRBD1 or TRBD2 (6 bases each). The CDR3 runs 15 residues. Trimming took 3 bases from V and 5 from J, leaving 17 bases between them. CDR3 sequence (DNA): TGTGCCAGCAGTTTGGGGGGCAGGGAGATCCACGAGCAGTACTTC. Translation gives CASSLGGREIHEQYF.

This clonotype has more than one count but fewer than ten. The chain has TRBV6-5 and TRBJ2-3; 8 nucleotides align to TRBD1. CDR3 length: 17 residues. The germline CDR1 and CDR2 sequences are MNHEY and SVGAGI. V lost 0 bases, J lost 2 bases, and 7 bases stayed unmatched. The CDR3 coding sequence is TGTGCCAGCAGTTACTCGGAGGGACAGGATTACACAGATACGCAGTATTTT. Protein sequence: CASSYSEGQDYTDTQYF.

This clonotype has a count of ten or more. The rearrangement joins TRBV7-9 to TRBJ2-7; D remains unclear. CDR1 SEHNR and CDR2 FQNEAQ come from the germline V gene (reference sequence). The CDR3 extends over 12 amino acids. V was shortened by 5 bases and J by 6 bases, with 11 bases between the two germline ends. This CDR3 reads CASSLGGAEQYF. CDR3 sequence (DNA): TGTGCCAGCAGCCTCGGCGGCGCCGAGCAGTACTTC.

The rearrangement uses TRBV9 and TRBJ2-1; 9 positions match TRBD2. CDR1 SGDLS and CDR2 YYNGEE come from the germline V gene. The V and J ends lost 3 bases and 6 bases, in that order; junction bases with no gene match: 4. The CDR3 consists of 14 residues. The CDR3 bases are TGTGCCAGCAGCGCCGGGACTAGCACCAATGAGCAGTTCTTC. Translating it yields CASSAGTSTNEQFF.

V usage is TRBV3-1 and J usage is TRBJ2-5; TRBD2 is a possible D gene (6 bases). The last part of the DNA fits TRBJ2-7 better; the J call may be wrong. The germline gives CDR1 LGHDT, CDR2 YNNKEL (reference sequence). This CDR3 region has 15 residues. CDR3 sequence: CASSQAGSTGSEQYF. CDR3 in DNA: TGTGCCAGCAGCCAAGCCGGGAGCACGGGCTCCGAGCAGTACTTC.

This chain connects TRBV6-5 to TRBJ1-5; no clear D. Germline CDR1 reads MNHEY; CDR2 reads SVGAGI. The V end was cut by 6 bases, the J end by 7 bases, with 10 bases between. This CDR3 has 12 residues. CDR3 loop: CASRRADQPQHF. DNA of the CDR3: TGTGCCAGCAGGAGGGCGGACCAGCCCCAGCATTTT.

The V and J genes are TRBV6-1 and TRBJ1-1; the D is unclear. Per the germline V gene, CDR1 is MNHNS and CDR2 is SASEGT. This CDR3 comprises 11 residues. Trimming shortened V by 3 bases and J by 8 bases, and 7 bases separated the two germline ends. The CDR3 DNA reads TGTGCCAGCAGTGAGACGGGAGAAGCTTTCTTT. This encodes CASSETGEAFF.

The chain uses TRBV20-1 and TRBJ2-3; 12 nucleotides align to TRBD1. Germline values: CDR1 DFQATT, CDR2 SNEGSKA (reference sequence). V gave up 0 bases and J gave up 3 bases; unmatched junction bases: 7. The CDR3 covers 17 residues. The CDR3 is CSARDWDRGRETDTQYF. The CDR3 DNA sequence: TGCAGTGCTAGAGATTGGGACAGGGGGCGCGAGACAGATACGCAGTATTTT.

The chain has TRBV7-2 and TRBJ2-7; 7 bases fit TRBD2. The DNA end is a closer match to TRBJ2-5, so the J assignment may be wrong. The CDR3 length is 15 residues. CDR1 and CDR2 (germline): SGHTA, FQGNSA. The CDR3 region is CASSLGVGEGETQYF. The CDR3 DNA reads as TGTGCCAGCAGCTTAGGGGTGGGGGAGGGAGAGACCCAGTACTTC.

The chain recombines TRBV6-1 with TRBJ1-2; TRBD1 matches 7 bases. V shed 3 bases and J 0 bases; nucleotides not matched to a gene: 16. There are 19 residues in the CDR3. CDR1 MNHNS and CDR2 SASEGT come from the germline V gene. The chain's CDR3 is CASSDGDSRSRVSNYGYTF. The CDR3 bases are TGTGCCAGCAGTGACGGGGACAGCCGCTCTCGAGTCTCTAACTATGGCTACACCTTC.

V usage is TRBV21-1 and J usage is TRBJ2-7; TRBD1 is the table's D call, not checked against the DNA. TRBV21-1 is flagged as a pseudogene. The CDR3 has 14 amino acids. The CDR3 protein is CASSRSTARCEQYF. CDR3 bases: TGTGCCAGCAGCAGATCGACCGCCCGCTGCGAGCAGTACTTC.

This rearrangement joins TRBV12-3 or TRBV12-4 to TRBJ2-7, with TRBD1 matching over 7 bases. The CDR3 is 18 residues long. The V segment lost 3 bases and the J segment 3 bases; nucleotides outside the gene matches: 17. CDR3 coding DNA: TGTGCCAGCAGTTTTGATCCGGGTTCGGGACAGTGGTACTACGAGCAGTACTTC. It is translated as CASSFDPGSGQWYYEQYF.

This clonotype was picked up a small number of times. The chain joins TRBV7-2 to TRBJ2-3, with no clear D. This CDR3 is built from 13 residues. V dropped 2 bases and J dropped 4 bases, with 7 bases sitting between them. From germline, CDR1 is SGHTA and CDR2 FQGNSA. The CDR3 sequence: CASSLSAADTQYF. CDR3 nucleotides: TGTGCCAGCAGCTTAAGTGCTGCAGATACGCAGTATTTT.